This T cell receptor (beta chain) was retrieved from a study of cytomegalovirus exposure and HLA in healthy donors. This CDR3 comprises 14 residues. V dropped 6 bases and J dropped 4 bases, with 16 bases sitting between them. Germline assignment: CDR1 SGHNT and CDR2 YYREEE (reference sequence). TCRdb's table, derived via immunoSEQ multiplex PCR, lists solely in-frame clones and lacks some. The sample carries approximately 270,000 clones, 80% to 90% recorded once. Study-level results: The study listed around 150 cytomegalovirus-associated TCR beta chains. It was reported that the classifier diagnosed cytomegalovirus status with high specificity and sensitivity in both the original and validation cohorts.

Donors were drawn from the approximately 130-subject validation cohort, separate from the roughly 670-subject first cohort. Regarding this clone: Its antigen is undetermined.

Sequenced sample: PBMCs. The receptor was isolated from a woman aged 18-29 years in good health and CMV-seronegative. The J gene is TRBJ1-2, the V gene TRBV5-4, with unresolved D. The CDR3 loop is CASTSSYYGYGYTF. CDR3 bases: TGTGCCAGCACCTCGAGCTATTACGGCTATGGCTACACCTTC.